These 25 T cell receptor beta chains share one sample of origin, sequenced in a study of T cell repertoires in cytomegalovirus infection (dated by TCRdb to the late 2010s). The treatment or condition label corresponds to: in vitro stimulation with specific CMV peptide epitopes to enrich CMV-specific T cells. TCRdb names Illumina HiSeq 1500 as the instrument used. The public reads were run again by TCRdb, first through fastp at Q25 and then through MiXCR, and only productive beta chains were kept. Under each unique CDR3 protein, matching rows form one entry showing the most common genes and DNA. The sample data list 110,000 or so distinct CDR3 sequences, and 30% of these were observed just once. Roughly 40% of the sample lies in the top ten. Which antigens these TCRs recognize remains unknown. The source was CD8+ T cells from cultured PBMCs, collected from culture after CMV antigen stimulation. The source of these receptors is a human donor in good health (CMV status not recorded). Some clones in this sample may be carry-over from other donors' samples.

This chain joins TRBV27 and TRBJ1-1; D unresolved. The germline V gene encodes CDR1 MNHEY and CDR2 SMNVEV (reference sequence). V lost 0 bases and J 5 bases, leaving 7 bases between the germline ends. The CDR3 covers 13 residues. CDR3 sequence reads: CASSLSKATEAFF. The CDR3 nucleotides are TGTGCCAGCAGTTTATCGAAGGCAACTGAAGCTTTCTTT.

This clonotype was seen a few times. The chain recombines TRBV7-6 with TRBJ1-4; 10 bases align to TRBD1. The CDR3 extends over 17 amino acids. V lost 5 bases and J lost 8; bases outside the gene matches: 14. The germline gives CDR1 SGHVS, CDR2 FNYEAQ. The CDR3 region has the DNA TGTGCCAGCAGCGAGACCGGGACAGGGGTCCGGCGGGAAAAACTGTTTTTT. Its protein product is CASSETGTGVRREKLFF.

CDR3 nucleotides: TGTGCCAGCAGCGGAGGGGGCGGGGGGTCACCCCTCCACTTT. Translating it yields CASSGGGGGSPLHF. This chain connects TRBV9 to TRBJ1-6, with 7 bases matching TRBD1. V lost 3 bases and J lost 10; bases outside the gene matches: 7. Germline V CDR1 and CDR2: SGDLS, YYNGEE. The CDR3 totals 14 residues.

This clonotype was observed a handful of times. The V and J genes are TRBV28 and TRBJ2-3, with unresolved D. This CDR3 comprises 20 residues. CDR1 and CDR2 (germline): MDHEN, SYDVKM. The V gene lost 3 bases and the J gene lost 0 bases, with 25 bases spanning the gap. The CDR3 is CASSLPNTPEAYTSTDTQYF. CDR3 in DNA: TGTGCCAGCAGTTTGCCAAATACCCCCGAGGCGTACACTAGCACAGATACGCAGTATTTT.

With regard to this clonotype: Mismatch with germline at one junction end may stem from a read error. The DNA of the CDR3 is TGTGCCATCAGCTTAGCCCGTCCTCGACTAGCGGGGGGCACAGATACGCAGTATTTT. Amino acid sequence: CAISLARPRLAGGTDTQYF. V is TRBV7-2 and J is TRBJ2-3; 12 positions match TRBD2. CDR3 length: 19 residues. CDR1 and CDR2 from the germline V gene are SGHTA and FQGNSA. Full variable domain (rest looked up from reference TRBV7-2 and TRBJ2-3): GAGVSQSPSNKVTEKGKDVELRCDPISGHTALYWYRQSLGQGLEFLIYFQGNSAPDKSGLPSDRFSAERTGGSVSTLTIQRTQQEDSAVYLCAISLARPRLAGGTDTQYFGPGTRLTVL.

This clonotype has ten or more counts. The genes are TRBV7-6 and TRBJ2-3; D is perhaps TRBD2 (5 bases). This CDR3 is built from 15 residues. CDR1 and CDR2 (germline): SGHVS, FNYEAQ. Trimming left V 1 base short and J 0 bases short, with 8 bases between. In DNA form, the CDR3 reads TGTGCCAGCAGCTTAGGTCCGGGGAGCACAGATACGCAGTATTTT. It is translated as CASSLGPGSTDTQYF.

This clonotype was counted at least ten times. The V and J genes are TRBV7-2 and TRBJ2-6; 9 nucleotides line up with TRBD1. The CDR3 contains 18 residues. The trim removed 5 bases at V and 2 bases at J, leaving 10 bases unmatched. The V gene's germline CDR1 is SGHTA and CDR2 FQGNSA. The CDR3 is CASSLHRGHPPGANVLTF. The CDR3 DNA reads TGTGCCAGCAGCCTCCACAGGGGGCACCCACCTGGGGCCAACGTCCTGACTTTC.

This clonotype was detected many times. The V call is TRBV7-2, the J call TRBJ2-2, with D perhaps given as TRBD1 or TRBD2 (5 bases each). The ends were cut back, 6 bases at V and 5 bases at J, with 13 bases in the middle. Germline V gives CDR1 SGHTA, CDR2 FQGNSA. This CDR3 has 14 amino acids. The CDR3 bases are TGTGCCAGCAGATCGACAGAGGGAACCGGGGAGCTGTTTTTT. Translating gives CASRSTEGTGELFF.

A few counts support this clonotype. CDR3: CASSYRDSYTEAFF. CDR3 sequence (DNA): TGTGCCAGCAGTTACCGGGACTCTTACACTGAAGCTTTCTTT. The J gene is TRBJ1-1, the V gene TRBV2, with D tentatively TRBD1 (5 bases). Per germline, CDR1 SNHLY and CDR2 FYNNEI. Trimming removed 5 bases at V and 3 bases at J, with 13 bases between. The CDR3 is made up of 14 amino acids. Complete variable domain (other parts from reference TRBV2 and TRBJ1-1): EPEVTQTPSHQVTQMGQEVILRCVPISNHLYFYWYRQILGQKVEFLVSFYNNEISEKSEIFDDQFSVERPDGSNFTLKIRSTKLEDSAMYFCASSYRDSYTEAFFGQGTRLTVV.

This chain joins TRBV6-5 and TRBJ2-2; D ambiguous. The CDR3 runs to 14 residues. Germline CDR1 and CDR2: MNHEY and SVGAGI. Trimming shortened V by 0 bases and J by 7 bases, and 9 bases separated the two germline ends. This CDR3 is CASSYSELFGELFF. The DNA for the CDR3 is TGTGCCAGCAGTTACTCTGAGCTATTCGGGGAGCTGTTTTTT.

This rearrangement joins TRBV7-9 to TRBJ2-5, with 11 positions matching TRBD2. Germline CDR1 SEHNR, CDR2 FQNEAQ (reference sequence). J gave up 0 bases and V 1 base, and 10 bases lay outside the gene matches. This CDR3 comprises 19 residues. CDR3 in amino acids: CASSLGPGLADKYQETQYF. The CDR3 DNA is TGTGCCAGCAGCTTAGGACCGGGACTAGCGGACAAGTACCAAGAGACCCAGTACTTC.

Only a few counts were recorded for this clonotype. The rearrangement links TRBV2 to TRBJ1-6, with TRBD1 as a possible D gene (5 bases). Germline CDR1 and CDR2: SNHLY and FYNNEI. The CDR3 extends over 15 amino acids. V lost 4 bases, J lost 7 bases, and 14 bases lay in between. As DNA, the CDR3 is TGTGCCAGCAGTGCCCAGACAGCGTACAATTCACCCCTCCACTTT. Amino acids: CASSAQTAYNSPLHF.

The chain carries TRBV4-1 and TRBJ2-2; 7 bases map to TRBD1. The CDR3 covers 16 residues. V was pared by 0 bases and J by 10 bases, with 11 bases of the junction left unmatched. The V gene's germline CDR1 is MGHRA and CDR2 YSYEKL. This CDR3 reads CASSQDDRAYIEELFF. CDR3 bases: TGCGCCAGCAGCCAAGATGACAGGGCCTATATCGAGGAGCTGTTTTTT.

This clonotype was seen at least ten times. The rearrangement uses TRBV7-9 and TRBJ2-3; 10 positions match TRBD2. CDR3 length: 16 amino acids. The V segment lost 5 bases and the J segment 5 bases; nucleotides outside the gene matches: 10. Germline lookup yields CDR1 SEHNR and CDR2 FQNEAQ (reference sequence). The DNA for the CDR3 is TGTGCCAGCAGCCCAACGCAGCGGGGGGGGCGAGATACGCAGTATTTT. It specifies CASSPTQRGGRDTQYF.

The table lists this clonotype with a few counts. V is TRBV13 and J is TRBJ2-1; TRBD1 agrees at 9 bases. This CDR3 is built from 15 residues. Germline CDR1 is PRHDT and CDR2 is FYEKMQ (reference sequence). V dropped 1 base and J dropped 7; count of bases not matched to a gene: 5. The CDR3 here is CASSLEQGARNEQFF. CDR3 DNA: TGTGCCAGCAGCTTAGAACAGGGGGCGAGGAATGAGCAGTTCTTC. Variable domain in full (rest from reference TRBV13 and TRBJ2-1): AAGVIQSPRHLIKEKRETATLKCYPIPRHDTVYWYQQGPGQDPQFLISFYEKMQSDKGSIPDRFSAQQFSDYHSELNMSSLELGDSALYFCASSLEQGARNEQFFGPGTRLTVL.

This chain links TRBV7-2 with TRBJ1-2; maybe TRBD1 (5 bases). The CDR3 is made up of 13 amino acids. Germline V lookup: CDR1 SGHTA, CDR2 FQGNSA. V dropped 6 bases and J dropped 0 bases, with 8 bases sitting between them. CDR3 sequence: CASRQVSNYGYTF. The CDR3 nucleotides read TGTGCCAGCAGACAGGTCTCTAACTATGGCTACACCTTC.

The rearrangement uses TRBV25-1 and TRBJ2-3; 11 bases align to TRBD2. The CDR3 sequence is 18 residues long. V trimming: 4 bases; J trimming: 4 bases; junction bases outside the gene matches: 13. Germline V gene lookup returns CDR1 MGHDK and CDR2 SYGVNS. The CDR3 DNA is TGTGCCAGCAGTGGGGGAGTAGCGGGGGGGGGGTCGGCAGATACGCAGTATTTT. As protein: CASSGGVAGGGSADTQYF.

Ten or more counts support this clonotype. The chain couples TRBV7-9 to TRBJ1-2, with D hard to call. The CDR3 runs to 14 residues. The V end was cut by 5 bases, the J end by 8 bases, with 18 bases between. CDR1 is SEHNR, CDR2 FQNEAQ, per germline (reference sequence). The chain's CDR3 is CASSATLHGGGYTF. The DNA for the CDR3 is TGTGCCAGCAGCGCCACTCTGCACGGTGGCGGCTACACCTTC. The full variable domain, its missing parts supplied by reference TRBV7-9 and TRBJ1-2, is DTGVSQNPRHKITKRGQNVTFRCDPISEHNRLYWYRQTLGQGPEFLTYFQNEAQLEKSRLLSDRFSAERPKGSFSTLEIQRTEQGDSAMYLCASSATLHGGGYTFGSGTRLTVV.

This clonotype appeared a few times. A read error may produce the germline difference seen at one junction end. The chain carries TRBV7-2 and TRBJ2-1; D might be TRBD2 (5 bases). This CDR3 is 10 amino acids long. Per germline, CDR1 SGHTA and CDR2 FQGNSA. The DNA for the CDR3 is TGTGCCAGCAGCCCCCCCGGCCGGGACTTC. Its protein is CASSPPGRDF.

This clonotype is labeled large. V and J are TRBV6-4 and TRBJ2-1; TRBD1 matches at 9 bases. This CDR3 is 15 amino acids long. Looked up from germline, CDR1 is MRHNA and CDR2 is SNTAGT. Trimming at V came to 3 bases and at J to 7 bases, leaving 7 bases not matched to a gene. CDR3 in DNA: TGTGCCAGCAGTGAGACCGGGACAGGGTTTAATGAGCAGTTCTTC. Its translation: CASSETGTGFNEQFF.

This clonotype was observed a handful of times. This sequence joins TRBV7-8 and TRBJ1-1, with a tentative D call TRBD1 (6 bases). Germline CDR1 is SGHVS and CDR2 is FQNEAQ. This CDR3 has 14 residues. Deletions cut 1 base from V and 8 bases from J, with 14 bases between. Written as DNA, the CDR3 is TGTGCCAGCAGCTTAGGGGGGGCGGTACCCGAAGCTTTCTTT. Amino acid sequence: CASSLGGAVPEAFF.

The chain has TRBV4-1 and TRBJ2-4; TRBD2 matches 8 bases. Germline loops: CDR1 MGHRA, CDR2 YSYEKL. This CDR3 has 18 residues. Unmatched junction bases numbered 8, after V lost 0 bases and J lost 1 base. The DNA for the CDR3 is TGCGCCAGCAGCCAAGATCTTTGGCGGGAGGCGGCCAAAAACATTCAGTACTTC. It specifies CASSQDLWREAAKNIQYF.

In its sample, this clonotype was seen a few times. This chain links TRBV27 with TRBJ2-7; 7 nucleotides align to TRBD1. This CDR3 is built from 17 residues. J lost 4 bases, V lost 5 bases, and 17 bases had no gene match. Germline V CDR1 and CDR2: MNHEY, SMNVEV (reference sequence). In nucleotides, the CDR3 is TGTGCCAGCAGTCCTCTCTACCGGGACAGTTACAGATACGAGCAGTACTTC. Translation: CASSPLYRDSYRYEQYF.

V is TRBV9 and J is TRBJ2-1, with 12 bases identical to TRBD2. The junction had 6 bases not matched to a gene; V was cut back by 3 bases and J by 5 bases. The CDR3 has 16 residues. The V gene's germline CDR1 is SGDLS and CDR2 YYNGEE. CDR3 nucleotide sequence: TGTGCCAGCAGCGCTCTAGCGGGGGGGTACAACAATGAGCAGTTCTTC. Protein sequence: CASSALAGGYNNEQFF.

This clonotype was seen ten or more times. This chain links TRBV2 with TRBJ1-5; 7 nucleotides match TRBD1. The V gene's germline CDR1 is SNHLY and CDR2 FYNNEI. CDR3 length: 15 residues. The junction had 12 bases not matched to a gene; V was cut back by 6 bases and J by 7 bases. CDR3 nucleotides: TGTGCCAGCAGCCGACAGGGCGCGGTCCCACAGCCCCAGCATTTT. Translating gives CASSRQGAVPQPQHF.